This TCR beta chain comes out of a study of T cells in Graves' hyperthyroidism and ophthalmopathy. Study-wide context: Prior to any treatment, at the point of initial diagnosis, peripheral blood was collected.

The PBMCs were taken from around 9 ml of fresh peripheral blood. RNA transcripts were the template for amplifying TCR beta CDR3 regions. First-round RT-PCR with HTBI primers amplified the TCR CDR3 region. TCRdb ran MiXCR on the multiplex PCR reads and lists one entry per CDR3 protein. The table shows approximately 600,000 distinct CDR3 sequences, with around 13% occurring only once. This clonotype was seen repeatedly, ten times or more. Sequencing used blood. This sequence originates from a woman in her twenties or thirties with Graves' hyperthyroidism that later progressed to Graves' ophthalmopathy.

The CDR3 nucleotides are TGTGCCTGGACAGGCCATACAACTAACTATGGCTACACCTTC. Amino acids: CAWTGHTTNYGYTF. V and J are TRBV30 and TRBJ1-2; D not resolved. This CDR3 has 14 amino acids. CDR1 is GTSNPN, CDR2 SVGIG, per germline (reference sequence). Trimming stripped 4 bases from V and 0 bases from J, with 12 bases between.